Presented here are 32 T cell receptor beta chains from one specimen sequenced in a study of T cell changes during pregnancy in multiple sclerosis. Clones were sequenced by immunoSEQ multiplex PCR, and TCRdb holds only the in-frame ones, with some missing. The sample has about 38,000 clones; roughly 91% are singletons. The sample was CD8+ T cells from peripheral blood mononuclear cells, taken in the second trimester of pregnancy. Receptors were obtained from a female donor with multiple sclerosis, enrolled in a pregnancy study.

V is TRBV6-5 and J is TRBJ1-2; D is possibly TRBD1 (5 bases). V was pared by 6 bases and J by 1 base, with 12 bases between. In germline, CDR1 is MNHEY, CDR2 SVGAGI. The CDR3 is 14 amino acids. For the CDR3, the DNA is TGTGCCAGCAGCCCTCAGGGCGATAACTATGGCTACACCTTC. It translates to CASSPQGDNYGYTF.

This clone was observed a handful of times. As DNA, the CDR3 is TGCGCCAGCAGCCAAGATCGGCAGGAGGGATCGAATGGCTACACCTTC. This translates into CASSQDRQEGSNGYTF. The gene calls are TRBV4-1 and TRBJ1-2; D unresolved. This CDR3 has 16 residues. With 0 bases removed from V and 6 bases from J, the gap between germline ends came to 17 bases. The germline gives CDR1 MGHRA, CDR2 YSYEKL.

The chain links TRBV7-3 to TRBJ2-5; TRBD2 matches at 8 bases. Germline loops: CDR1 SGHTA, CDR2 FQGTGA. The CDR3 is 15 amino acids. V lost 3 bases and J lost 5; bases outside the gene matches: 8. The chain's CDR3 is CASSLSGGLGETQYF. DNA for the CDR3: TGTGCCAGCAGCTTGAGCGGGGGCTTGGGGGAGACCCAGTACTTC.

This rearrangement joins TRBV4-3 to TRBJ1-1; 7 bases line up with TRBD1. With V trimmed by 3 bases and J by 5 bases, 3 bases remained unmatched. The CDR3 has 13 residues. Looked up from germline, CDR1 is LGHNA and CDR2 is YSLEER. CDR3 region: CASSQTGWTEAFF. The CDR3 DNA follows: TGCGCCAGCAGCCAGACAGGGTGGACTGAAGCTTTCTTT.

The V gene is TRBV28, the J gene TRBJ1-5, with D hard to call. CDR3 length: 15 residues. The V gene's germline CDR1 is MDHEN and CDR2 SYDVKM. Trimming took off 2 bases at V and 1 base at J, with 9 bases between the two ends. CDR3 protein: CASSLRRVSNQPQHF. The CDR3 DNA sequence: TGTGCCAGCAGTTTAAGGAGAGTGAGCAATCAGCCCCAGCATTTT.

The rearrangement uses TRBV5-1 and TRBJ1-1; D may be TRBD1 (5 bases). V was pared by 4 bases and J by 0 bases, with 13 bases between. The V gene's germline CDR1 is SGHRS and CDR2 YFSETQ. There are 15 residues in the CDR3. CDR3 residues: CASSQLQGVNTEAFF. The CDR3 DNA is TGCGCCAGCAGCCAACTCCAGGGTGTGAACACTGAAGCTTTCTTT.

The chain carries TRBV9 and TRBJ2-3, with D tentatively TRBD2 (5 bases). Trimming pared 4 bases from V and 3 bases from J, leaving 12 bases between. Germline loops: CDR1 SGDLS, CDR2 YYNGEE. The CDR3 runs to 14 residues. The CDR3 sequence is CASSKSGLTDTQYF. The CDR3 DNA follows: TGTGCCAGCAGCAAAAGCGGCCTAACAGATACGCAGTATTTT. Based on the CDR3 plus reference TRBV9 and TRBJ2-3, the full variable domain is DSGVTQTPKHLITATGQRVTLRCSPRSGDLSVYWYQQSLDQGLQFLIQYYNGEERAKGNILERFSAQQFPDLHSELNLSSLELGDSALYFCASSKSGLTDTQYFGPGTRLTVL.

This chain joins TRBV6-6 and TRBJ2-2; D not certain. CDR1 and CDR2 from the germline V gene are MNHNY and SVGAGI (reference sequence). The V and J ends lost 7 bases and 0 bases respectively, with 15 bases between them. The CDR3 runs 16 residues. CDR3 sequence (DNA): TGTGCCAGCAAGGAGAGCTTTTACGCGAACACCGGGGAGCTGTTTTTT. This codes for CASKESFYANTGELFF.

V is TRBV7-6 and J is TRBJ2-1, with a possible D match to TRBD1 (6 bases). CDR1 is SGHVS and CDR2 is FNYEAQ in the germline V gene. Trimming removed 0 bases from V and 6 bases from J, with 6 bases in between. The CDR3 has 13 residues. The CDR3 spells CASSLARGNEQFF. For the CDR3, the DNA is TGTGCCAGCAGCTTAGCCAGGGGCAATGAGCAGTTCTTC. Filled out from reference TRBV7-6 and TRBJ2-1, the complete variable domain reads GAGVSQSPRYKVTKRGQDVALRCDPISGHVSLYWYRQALGQGPEFLTYFNYEAQQDKSGLPNDRFSAERPEGSISTLTIQRTEQRDSAMYRCASSLARGNEQFFGPGTRLTVL.

The V gene is TRBV10-3, the J gene TRBJ1-3; D remains ambiguous. Germline CDR1 and CDR2: ENHRY and SYGVKD. V was pared by 3 bases and J by 0 bases, with 9 bases between. This CDR3 has 15 amino acids. The CDR3, as DNA: TGTGCCATCAGTGATCAGAGGTTCTCTGGAAACACCATATATTTT. Protein product: CAISDQRFSGNTIYF.

The V and J genes are TRBV7-6 and TRBJ2-3; 11 nucleotides match TRBD2. Trimming removed 1 base from V and 3 bases from J; junction bases left unmatched: 6. CDR3 length: 17 residues. Germline V gene lookup returns CDR1 SGHVS and CDR2 FNYEAQ. CDR3 in amino acids: CASSLVSASGGTDTQYF. CDR3 coding DNA: TGTGCCAGCAGCTTAGTTTCGGCTAGCGGGGGGACAGATACGCAGTATTTT. The variable domain in full, completed from reference TRBV7-6 and TRBJ2-3, reads GAGVSQSPRYKVTKRGQDVALRCDPISGHVSLYWYRQALGQGPEFLTYFNYEAQQDKSGLPNDRFSAERPEGSISTLTIQRTEQRDSAMYRCASSLVSASGGTDTQYFGPGTRLTVL.

The rearrangement uses TRBV5-1 and TRBJ2-1; D unclear. The ends were cut back, 6 bases at V and 4 bases at J, with 20 bases in the middle. CDR3 length: 16 residues. Germline V gene sequence: CDR1 SGHRS, CDR2 YFSETQ. The DNA of the CDR3 is TGCGCCAGCACTTACCGTGGGCCTTCAGTTTACAATGAGCAGTTCTTC. It codes for CASTYRGPSVYNEQFF.

This chain connects TRBV12-5 to TRBJ2-7; 9 bases map to TRBD2. Germline V gene lookup returns CDR1 LGHNT and CDR2 FRNRAP. V trimming: 1 base; J trimming: 5 bases; junction bases outside the gene matches: 0. The CDR3 runs to 13 residues. The CDR3 bases are TGTGCTAGTGGTTTGGGCGGGGGGGACGAGCAGTACTTC. It codes for CASGLGGGDEQYF.

The CDR3 reads CASFCPPSSYEQYF. CDR3 nucleotide sequence: TGTGCCAGTTTCTGTCCCCCGAGCTCCTACGAGCAGTACTTC. V usage is TRBV19 and J usage is TRBJ2-7, with D hard to call. From germline, CDR1 is LNHDA and CDR2 SQIVND (reference sequence). The CDR3 is made up of 14 amino acids. V was cut by 8 bases and J by 0 bases, with 14 bases left in between.

As for this clone: The identical CDR3 is also encoded by other nucleotide sequences in the sample. The chain has TRBV4-3 and TRBJ2-7; TRBD2 is a possible D gene (5 bases). Per germline, CDR1 LGHNA and CDR2 YSLEER. Between the trimmed V and J ends, which lost 0 bases and 3 bases, there was a span of 9 bases. The CDR3 contains 14 residues. The CDR3 sequence: CASSQDGTSYEQYF. The CDR3 nucleotides are TGCGCCAGCAGCCAAGATGGAACTAGCTACGAGCAGTACTTC.

This chain joins TRBV6-5 and TRBJ2-1, with D perhaps TRBD1 (6 bases). Germline V gene sequence: CDR1 MNHEY, CDR2 SVGAGI. This CDR3 has 15 amino acids. The V end was cut by 2 bases, the J end by 5 bases, with 13 bases between. This chain's CDR3 is CASSYSAGAHNEQFF. The CDR3 DNA follows: TGTGCCAGCAGTTACAGCGCAGGGGCCCACAATGAGCAGTTCTTC.

This sequence joins TRBV4-2 and TRBJ1-1; D is perhaps TRBD1 (5 bases). With 2 bases removed from V and 0 bases from J, the gap between germline ends came to 10 bases. Germline loops: CDR1 LGHNA, CDR2 YNFKEQ. The CDR3 spans 15 residues. The CDR3 coding sequence is TGTGCCAGCAGCCAAACCGGGGGAGTGAACACTGAAGCTTTCTTT. This translates into CASSQTGGVNTEAFF.

There are a few counts of this clone. The chain recombines TRBV9 with TRBJ1-3; D unresolved. The V end was cut by 1 base, the J end by 4 bases, with 9 bases between. Germline V gives CDR1 SGDLS, CDR2 YYNGEE. The CDR3 runs to 14 residues. The CDR3 coding sequence is TGTGCCAGCAGCGTATCGGGGTCCGGAAACACCATATATTTT. Its protein product is CASSVSGSGNTIYF.

The V and J genes are TRBV7-8 and TRBJ1-4, with 7 bases matching TRBD1. CDR1 is SGHVS, CDR2 FQNEAQ, per germline. Trimming took 1 base from V and 7 from J; bases not matched to a gene: 9. This CDR3 comprises 16 residues. In DNA, the CDR3 is TGTGCCAGCAGCTTAGAGCCAGGGGGTGGAGGTGAAAAACTGTTTTTT. Encoded protein: CASSLEPGGGGEKLFF.

The chain joins TRBV7-2 to TRBJ1-4, with a weak D call TRBD1 (6 bases). Germline V gene lookup returns CDR1 SGHTA and CDR2 FQGNSA. V was shortened by 5 bases and J by 4 bases, with 17 bases between the two germline ends. The CDR3 is made up of 16 amino acids. The CDR3 here is CASSQSGQRYNEKLFF. The DNA for the CDR3 is TGTGCCAGCAGCCAAAGCGGACAGAGGTATAATGAAAAACTGTTTTTT.

In this sample, this clone turned up many times. The V and J genes are TRBV5-1 and TRBJ2-1; 9 nucleotides agree with TRBD2. The germline V gene encodes CDR1 SGHRS and CDR2 YFSETQ. The CDR3 is 15 amino acids. Trimming cost V 5 bases and J 7 bases; bases outside gene matches: 10. CDR3 sequence reads: CASRASGVEVNEQFF. The DNA of the CDR3 is TGCGCCAGCAGAGCTAGCGGGGTAGAAGTGAATGAGCAGTTCTTC.

V is TRBV11-2 and J is TRBJ1-1; D remains ambiguous. This CDR3 spans 12 amino acids. V was trimmed by 5 bases and J by 4 bases, leaving 8 bases between them. The germline V gene encodes CDR1 SGHAT and CDR2 FQNNGV. The CDR3, as DNA: TGTGCCAGCAGCACGTCCGGCACTGAAGCTTTCTTT. Translation gives CASSTSGTEAFF.

The rearrangement links TRBV27 to TRBJ2-7; no firm D call. V was pared by 0 bases and J by 0 bases, with 6 bases between. From germline, CDR1 is MNHEY and CDR2 SMNVEV (reference sequence). The CDR3 extends over 14 amino acids. CDR3 sequence reads: CASSLSGSSYEQYF. In DNA, the CDR3 is TGTGCCAGCAGTTTATCTGGCAGCTCCTACGAGCAGTACTTC.

The chain combines TRBV10-2 with TRBJ1-2; TRBD1 might be the D (6 bases). The CDR3 totals 15 residues. Trimming pared 0 bases from V and 6 bases from J, leaving 14 bases between. Germline values: CDR1 WSHSY, CDR2 SAAADI. The CDR3 is CASSESKGVKDGYTF. CDR3 coding DNA: TGCGCCAGCAGTGAGTCGAAGGGGGTGAAAGATGGCTACACCTTC.

The chain carries TRBV7-9 and TRBJ1-5; weak D call: TRBD1 (5 bases). The CDR3 has 13 residues. V lost 4 bases, J lost 5 bases, and 9 bases lay in between. From germline, CDR1 is SEHNR and CDR2 FQNEAQ (reference sequence). This CDR3 reads CASSSGGYQPQHF. CDR3 DNA sequence: TGTGCCAGCAGCTCGGGGGGTTATCAGCCCCAGCATTTT.

The V call is TRBV6-6, the J call TRBJ2-1, with 10 positions matching TRBD2. The trim removed 1 base at V and 9 bases at J, leaving 6 bases unmatched. There are 15 residues in the CDR3. Germline-derived CDR1 and CDR2 are MNHNY and SVGAGI (reference sequence). CDR3 amino acids: CASSYFLAGVAEQFF. Here the CDR3 DNA reads TGTGCCAGCAGTTACTTTCTAGCGGGAGTAGCTGAGCAGTTCTTC.

A single count supports this clone. V and J are TRBV14 and TRBJ1-1; 9 nucleotides match TRBD1. V lost 3 bases, J lost 0 bases, and 8 bases stayed unmatched. The CDR3 is 17 residues long. Germline CDR1 is SGHDN and CDR2 is FVKESK. This CDR3 is CASSQIGTGLMNTEAFF. In DNA, the CDR3 is TGTGCCAGCAGCCAGATCGGGACAGGGCTGATGAACACTGAAGCTTTCTTT. Combining the CDR3 with reference TRBV14 and TRBJ1-1 gives the whole variable domain EAGVTQFPSHSVIEKGQTVTLRCDPISGHDNLYWYRRVMGKEIKFLLHFVKESKQDESGMPNNRFLAERTGGTYSTLKVQPAELEDSGVYFCASSQIGTGLMNTEAFFGQGTRLTVV.

J is TRBJ1-1 and V is TRBV27, with D possibly matching TRBD1 (5 bases). Germline V lookup: CDR1 MNHEY, CDR2 SMNVEV (reference sequence). The CDR3 extends over 13 amino acids. The V end was cut by 7 bases, the J end by 7 bases, with 16 bases between. In DNA, the CDR3 is TGTGCCAGCACCTGGACACCCTCGGGTGAAGCTTTCTTT. This encodes CASTWTPSGEAFF.

The J gene is TRBJ1-2, the V gene TRBV5-4; 7 bases match TRBD1. CDR3 length: 14 residues. The J segment lost 8 bases and the V segment lost 0 bases, leaving 7 bases of the junction unmatched. Germline V gene sequence: CDR1 SGHNT, CDR2 YYREEE (reference sequence). The CDR3 region is CASSLEGGTGGYTF. The DNA of the CDR3 is TGTGCCAGCAGCTTGGAAGGGGGCACGGGCGGCTACACCTTC.

The chain recombines TRBV27 with TRBJ2-2; no clear D. V shed 3 bases and J shed 9 bases, with 8 bases lying between them. There are 12 residues in the CDR3. The germline CDR1 and CDR2 sequences are MNHEY and SMNVEV (reference sequence). CDR3: CASSFRGRELFF. The CDR3 nucleotides read TGTGCCAGCAGTTTCCGCGGTCGGGAGCTGTTTTTT.

The chain links TRBV5-4 to TRBJ1-2; 7 bases are a match to TRBD1. Per germline, CDR1 SGHNT and CDR2 YYREEE (reference sequence). The CDR3 sequence is 13 residues long. With 5 bases clipped from V and 3 bases from J, the junction kept 4 bases outside the gene matches. The CDR3 sequence is CASRGTEDYGYTF. The DNA for the CDR3 is TGTGCCAGCAGAGGGACAGAGGACTATGGCTACACCTTC.

The rearrangement uses TRBV7-3 and TRBJ2-1; 9 bases are a match to TRBD2. This CDR3 is built from 15 residues. V was pared by 1 base and J by 6 bases, with 4 bases of the junction left unmatched. CDR1 is SGHTA and CDR2 is FQGTGA in the germline V gene. The CDR3 is CASSLIPSGANEQFF. In DNA, the CDR3 is TGTGCCAGCAGCTTAATTCCTAGCGGGGCCAATGAGCAGTTCTTC.